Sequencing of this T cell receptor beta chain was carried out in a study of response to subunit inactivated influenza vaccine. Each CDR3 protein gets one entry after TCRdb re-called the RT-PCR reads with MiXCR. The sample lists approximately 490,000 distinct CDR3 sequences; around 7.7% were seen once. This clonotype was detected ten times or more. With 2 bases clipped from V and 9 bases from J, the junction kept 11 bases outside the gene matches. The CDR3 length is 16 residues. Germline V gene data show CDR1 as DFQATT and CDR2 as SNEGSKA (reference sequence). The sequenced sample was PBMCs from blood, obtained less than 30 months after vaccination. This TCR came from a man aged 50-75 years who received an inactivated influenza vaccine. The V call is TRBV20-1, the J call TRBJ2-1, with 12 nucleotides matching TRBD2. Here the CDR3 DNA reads TGCAGTGCTAGACAACTAGCGGGAGGCCCAAAGAGTGAGCAGTTCTTC. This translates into CSARQLAGGPKSEQFF.